The source of this T cell receptor beta chain is a study of cytomegalovirus exposure and HLA in healthy donors. Trimming cost V 2 bases and J 1 base; bases outside gene matches: 0. Germline V gene lookup returns CDR1 MNHEY and CDR2 SVGAGI. The CDR3 spans 15 residues. PCR involved 60 Vbeta and 13 Jbeta primers. TCRdb's table, derived via immunoSEQ multiplex PCR, lists solely in-frame clones and lacks some. The top ten hold about a tenth of the sample, which has about 120,000 clones, less than 65% seen once. For this clone: The antigen remains unidentified.

Points from the study as a whole: Among TCR beta chains, those listed as cytomegalovirus-associated numbered fewer than 200.

The chain recombines TRBV6-5 with TRBJ2-2, with 8 bases that match TRBD1. The receptor comes from a man between 40 and 49 years old in good health and CMV-seropositive. Material for sequencing was PBMCs. The CDR3 coding sequence is TGTGCCAGCAGTTACGGACAGGGGAACACCGGGGAGCTGTTTTTT. Amino acids: CASSYGQGNTGELFF.